This T cell receptor (beta chain) derives from a study of cytomegalovirus exposure and HLA in healthy donors. Findings and caveats of the study: One later analysis reportedly identified an Asian-associated ancestry cluster that showed fewer N-insertions than the approximately 600-donor mean.

Trimming removed 4 bases from V and 4 bases from J; junction bases left unmatched: 6. There are 15 residues in the CDR3. Germline CDR1 and CDR2: KGHSH and LQKENI. A note on this clone: Its antigen is unknown.

It was with 60 Vbeta and 13 Jbeta primers that the PCR ran. Using immunoSEQ multiplex PCR, the repertoire was profiled, and TCRdb retains in-frame clones only, with some absent. The sample has some 150,000 clones, approximately 78% seen once. The chain recombines TRBV18 with TRBJ1-2, with TRBD1 identical over 10 bases. The receptor was derived from a woman in her forties in good health and CMV-seropositive. The specimen sequenced was PBMCs. CDR3 sequence (DNA): TGTGCCAGCTCACGTGGGACAGGGGATACCTATGGCTACACCTTC. Amino acid sequence: CASSRGTGDTYGYTF. Full variable domain (rest looked up from reference TRBV18 and TRBJ1-2): NAGVMQNPRHLVRRRGQEARLRCSPMKGHSHVYWYRQLPEEGLKFMVYLQKENIIDESGMPKERFSAEFPKEGPSILRIQQVVRGDSAAYFCASSRGTGDTYGYTFGSGTRLTVV.